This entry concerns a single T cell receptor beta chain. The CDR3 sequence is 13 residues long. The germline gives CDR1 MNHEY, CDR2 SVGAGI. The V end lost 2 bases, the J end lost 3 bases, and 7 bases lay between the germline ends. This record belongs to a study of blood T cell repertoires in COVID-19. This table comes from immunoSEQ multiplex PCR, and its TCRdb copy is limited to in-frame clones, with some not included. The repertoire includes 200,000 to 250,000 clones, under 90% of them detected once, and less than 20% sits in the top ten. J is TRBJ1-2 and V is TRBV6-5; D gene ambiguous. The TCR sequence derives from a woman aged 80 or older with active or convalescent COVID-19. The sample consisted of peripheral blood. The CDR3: CASSYERDYGYTF. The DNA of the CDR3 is TGTGCCAGCAGTTACGAGAGGGACTATGGCTACACCTTC.